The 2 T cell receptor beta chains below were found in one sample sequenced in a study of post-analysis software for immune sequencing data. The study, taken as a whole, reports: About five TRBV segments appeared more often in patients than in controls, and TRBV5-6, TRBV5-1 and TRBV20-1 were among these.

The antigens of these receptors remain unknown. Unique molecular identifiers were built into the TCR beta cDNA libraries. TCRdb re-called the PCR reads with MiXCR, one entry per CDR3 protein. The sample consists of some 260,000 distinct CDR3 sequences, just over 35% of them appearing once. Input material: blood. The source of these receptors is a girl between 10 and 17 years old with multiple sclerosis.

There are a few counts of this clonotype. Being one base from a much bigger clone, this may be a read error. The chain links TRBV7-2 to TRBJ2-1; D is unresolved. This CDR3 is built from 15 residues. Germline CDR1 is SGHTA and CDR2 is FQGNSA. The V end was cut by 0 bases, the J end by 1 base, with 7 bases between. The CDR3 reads CTSSLAVGSYNEQFF. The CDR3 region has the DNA TGTACCAGCAGCTTAGCGGTTGGGTCCTACAATGAGCAGTTCTTC.

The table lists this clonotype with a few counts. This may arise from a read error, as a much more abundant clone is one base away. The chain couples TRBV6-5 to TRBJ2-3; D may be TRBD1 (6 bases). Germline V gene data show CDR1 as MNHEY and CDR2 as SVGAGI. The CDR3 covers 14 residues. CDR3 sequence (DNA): TGTGCCAGCGGGGGCCGGTCTAGCACAGATATGCAGTATTTT. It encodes CASGGRSSTDMQYF.